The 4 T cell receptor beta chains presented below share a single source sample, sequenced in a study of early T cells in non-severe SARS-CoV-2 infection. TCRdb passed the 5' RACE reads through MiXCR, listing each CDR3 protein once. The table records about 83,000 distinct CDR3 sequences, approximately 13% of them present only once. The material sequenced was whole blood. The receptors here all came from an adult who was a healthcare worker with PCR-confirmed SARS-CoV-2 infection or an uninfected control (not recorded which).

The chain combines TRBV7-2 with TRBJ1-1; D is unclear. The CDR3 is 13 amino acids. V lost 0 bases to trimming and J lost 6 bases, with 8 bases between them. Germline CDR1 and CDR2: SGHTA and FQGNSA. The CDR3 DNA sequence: TGTGCCAGCAGCTTAGCGCCAACAGCTGAAGCTTTCTTT. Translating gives CASSLAPTAEAFF.

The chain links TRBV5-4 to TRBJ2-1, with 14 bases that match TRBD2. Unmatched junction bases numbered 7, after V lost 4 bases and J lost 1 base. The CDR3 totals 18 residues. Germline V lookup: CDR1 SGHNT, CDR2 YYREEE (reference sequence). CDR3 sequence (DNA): TGTGCCAGCAGCCCCGGGACTAGCGGGAGTAGGTCCTACAATGAGCAGTTCTTC. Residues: CASSPGTSGSRSYNEQFF. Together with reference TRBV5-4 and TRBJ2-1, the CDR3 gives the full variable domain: ETGVTQSPTHLIKTRGQQVTLRCSSQSGHNTVSWYQQALGQGPQFIFQYYREEENGRGNFPPRFSGLQFPNYSSELNVNALELDDSALYLCASSPGTSGSRSYNEQFFGPGTRLTVL.

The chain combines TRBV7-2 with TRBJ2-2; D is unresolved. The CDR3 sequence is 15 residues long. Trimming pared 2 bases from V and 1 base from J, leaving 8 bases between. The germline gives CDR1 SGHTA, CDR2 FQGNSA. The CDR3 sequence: CASSLRRVNTGELFF. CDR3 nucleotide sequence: TGTGCCAGCAGCTTAAGGAGAGTGAACACCGGGGAGCTGTTTTTT.

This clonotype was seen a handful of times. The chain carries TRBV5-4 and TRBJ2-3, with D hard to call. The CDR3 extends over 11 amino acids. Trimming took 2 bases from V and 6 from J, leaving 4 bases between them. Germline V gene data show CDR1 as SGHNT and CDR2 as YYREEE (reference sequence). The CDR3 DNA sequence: TGTGCCAGCAGCTTTGGCGATACGCAGTATTTT. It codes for CASSFGDTQYF.